These 12 T cell receptor beta chains were sequenced from one sample in a study of sequential checkpoint blockade in melanoma. Profiled with immunoSEQ multiplex PCR; TCRdb holds only in-frame clones, not every one. Among about 2,900 clones listed, under 40% were seen once. The treatment: randomized to nivolumab then ipilimumab (arm A) or the reverse (arm B). The specimen was tumor tissue (inferred from file names), collected from a patient given nivolumab and ipilimumab in sequence. The source of these receptors is a human donor with melanoma.

By sample fraction, this clone is medium-sized. The chain carries TRBV11-3 and TRBJ2-3; D is ambiguous. The CDR3 covers 16 residues. V was pared by 1 base and J by 2 bases, with 13 bases between. Germline values: CDR1 SGHNT, CDR2 YENEEA. The CDR3 reads CASSLGVLDHTDTQYF. As DNA, the CDR3 is TGTGCCAGCAGCTTAGGTGTGCTGGACCACACAGATACGCAGTATTTT. Based on the CDR3 plus reference TRBV11-3 and TRBJ2-3, the full variable domain is EAGVVQSPRYKIIEKKQPVAFWCNPISGHNTLYWYLQNLGQGPELLIRYENEEAVDDSQLPKDRFSAERLKGVDSTLKIQPAELGDSAVYLCASSLGVLDHTDTQYFGPGTRLTVL.

This chain joins TRBV19 and TRBJ1-5; D possibly corresponds to TRBD1 (6 bases). Deletions cut 10 bases from V and 3 bases from J, with 16 bases between. This CDR3 contains 14 residues. Germline V gene sequence: CDR1 LNHDA, CDR2 SQIVND (reference sequence). The DNA of the CDR3 is TGTGCCACAACCCCCCGGGGGGCCAATCAGCCCCAGCATTTT. Residues: CATTPRGANQPQHF.

The gene calls are TRBV19 and TRBJ1-2; 9 bases fit TRBD1. CDR1 and CDR2 from the germline V gene are LNHDA and SQIVND (reference sequence). With 3 bases clipped from V and 7 bases from J, the junction kept 6 bases outside the gene matches. CDR3 size: 14 residues. CDR3 bases: TGTGCCAGTAGTATCTTACAGGGGGCGCTTGGCTACACCTTC. Encoded protein: CASSILQGALGYTF.

This rearrangement joins TRBV27 to TRBJ1-1; maybe TRBD1 (6 bases). Germline lookup yields CDR1 MNHEY and CDR2 SMNVEV (reference sequence). V was shortened by 0 bases and J by 5 bases, with 16 bases between the two germline ends. This CDR3 spans 16 amino acids. The DNA for the CDR3 is TGTGCCAGCAGTTTATCCTCGGGACCGAGGGGGACTGAAGCTTTCTTT. Its protein product is CASSLSSGPRGTEAFF.

The J gene is TRBJ2-7, the V gene TRBV28; possibly TRBD1 for D (6 bases). Germline V gives CDR1 MDHEN, CDR2 SYDVKM. Trimming shortened V by 3 bases and J by 3 bases, and 9 bases separated the two germline ends. This CDR3 region has 13 residues. CDR3 residues: CASSLTGFYEQYF. CDR3 bases: TGTGCCAGCAGTTTGACAGGTTTCTACGAGCAGTACTTC.

The genes are TRBV19 and TRBJ2-3; D is possibly TRBD2 (6 bases). The CDR3 contains 15 residues. Trimming took 3 bases from V and 0 from J, leaving 10 bases between them. Germline CDR1 and CDR2: LNHDA and SQIVND (reference sequence). CDR3 amino acids: CASSIGGTSTDTQYF. The CDR3 coding sequence is TGTGCCAGTAGTATCGGCGGGACCAGCACAGATACGCAGTATTTT.

There are a few counts of this clone. Germline is not matched at one junction end, which may reflect a read error. The CDR3 coding sequence is TGTGCTAGCAGCTTGGGGGGACAGAGTGTAGCAGATACGCAGTATTTT. As protein: CASSLGGQSVADTQYF. The rearrangement joins TRBV11-3 to TRBJ2-3, with a tentative D call TRBD1 (7 bases). This CDR3 spans 16 amino acids. From germline, CDR1 is SGHNT and CDR2 YENEEA.

This clone was observed a handful of times. V gene TRBV25-1 combines with J gene TRBJ1-2; TRBD1 matches 7 bases. This CDR3 comprises 14 residues. The V segment lost 3 bases and the J segment 5 bases; nucleotides outside the gene matches: 6. The germline CDR1 and CDR2 sequences are MGHDK and SYGVNS. The CDR3 DNA reads TGTGCCAGCAGTGAGGGGACAGATCTATATGGCTACACCTTC. Its translation: CASSEGTDLYGYTF.

In this sample, this clone turned up a few times. At one of its ends the junction is not consistent with the germline gene, which may arise from a read error. V gene TRBV6-8 combines with J gene TRBJ2-7, with 10 bases aligning to TRBD2. Per the germline V gene, CDR1 is MNHGY and CDR2 is SAAAGT. The CDR3 runs to 15 residues. CDR3 in amino acids: CAISVNASGSHEQYF. The CDR3 DNA is TGTGCCATCAGTGTGAACGCTAGCGGGAGCCACGAGCAGTACTTC.

V usage is TRBV14 and J usage is TRBJ1-2; possibly TRBD1 for D (5 bases). The germline gives CDR1 SGHDN, CDR2 FVKESK. Trimming removed 3 bases at V and 3 bases at J, with 8 bases between. The CDR3 consists of 13 residues. For the CDR3, the DNA is TGTGCCAGCAGCCAGGGGACGGACTATGGCTACACCTTC. The encoded protein is CASSQGTDYGYTF.

This rearrangement joins TRBV14 to TRBJ2-5; TRBD1 agrees at 7 bases. The CDR3 runs 13 residues. Trimming removed 4 bases from V and 5 bases from J; junction bases left unmatched: 4. Germline lookup yields CDR1 SGHDN and CDR2 FVKESK. The DNA for the CDR3 is TGTGCCAGCAGCCGAATCAGGGGGGAGACCCAGTACTTC. Amino acids: CASSRIRGETQYF. The whole variable domain, filled in from reference TRBV14 and TRBJ2-5, reads EAGVTQFPSHSVIEKGQTVTLRCDPISGHDNLYWYRRVMGKEIKFLLHFVKESKQDESGMPNNRFLAERTGGTYSTLKVQPAELEDSGVYFCASSRIRGETQYFGPGTRLLVL.

This rearrangement joins TRBV28 to TRBJ2-3; D is unclear. V was shortened by 6 bases and J by 0 bases, with 7 bases between the two germline ends. Germline loops: CDR1 MDHEN, CDR2 SYDVKM. CDR3 length: 13 amino acids. CDR3 residues: CASSLDSTDTQYF. In nucleotides, the CDR3 is TGTGCCAGCAGCCTCGATAGCACAGATACGCAGTATTTT.